A single sample gave rise to the 19 T cell receptor beta chains below, sequenced in a study of T cell responses to AZD1222 COVID-19 vaccine. Using immunoSEQ multiplex PCR, the repertoire was profiled, and TCRdb retains in-frame clones only, with some absent. The table lists 80,000 to 130,000 clones, 80% to 90% of them singletons, with 3% to 4% in the top ten. The source material was peripheral blood, sampled on day 0 of AZD1222 vaccination. Receptor source: an adult in good health.

The rearrangement links TRBV7-2 to TRBJ2-3; 7 bases are a match to TRBD1. The CDR3 spans 16 residues. Germline V gene sequence: CDR1 SGHTA, CDR2 FQGNSA. Losses at the gene ends were 0 bases for V and 4 bases for J; bases not matched to a gene: 7. In DNA form, the CDR3 reads TGTGCCAGCAGCTTAGCAGGGGGCAGGAGCCCAGATACGCAGTATTTT. Amino acid sequence: CASSLAGGRSPDTQYF.

The chain employs TRBV7-2 and TRBJ1-6, with a tentative D call TRBD1 (6 bases). The CDR3 runs 14 residues. CDR1 is SGHTA and CDR2 is FQGNSA in the germline V gene. Trimming pared 5 bases from V and 8 bases from J, leaving 13 bases between. CDR3 DNA sequence: TGTGCCAGCAGCCTTCAGGGGCTCGATTCACCCCTCCACTTT. This translates into CASSLQGLDSPLHF. The whole variable domain, remainder taken from reference TRBV7-2 and TRBJ1-6, is GAGVSQSPSNKVTEKGKDVELRCDPISGHTALYWYRQSLGQGLEFLIYFQGNSAPDKSGLPSDRFSAERTGGSVSTLTIQRTQQEDSAVYLCASSLQGLDSPLHFGNGTRLTVT.

The V and J genes are TRBV6-5 and TRBJ1-4; D call uncertain. Germline V gene data show CDR1 as MNHEY and CDR2 as SVGAGI. V shed 6 bases and J shed 4 bases, with 12 bases lying between them. The CDR3 is 14 residues long. The CDR3 here is CASRTAEFNEKLFF. The CDR3 DNA reads TGTGCCAGCAGAACTGCAGAGTTTAATGAAAAACTGTTTTTT.

J is TRBJ1-4 and V is TRBV2; 8 bases are a match to TRBD1. J was trimmed by 5 bases and V by 6 bases; bases with no gene match: 8. Per germline, CDR1 SNHLY and CDR2 FYNNEI. The CDR3 extends over 15 amino acids. CDR3 protein: CASRSYRGENEKLFF. In DNA, the CDR3 is TGTGCCAGCAGATCCTACAGGGGGGAGAATGAAAAACTGTTTTTT.

V is TRBV15 and J is TRBJ2-5; TRBD2 aligns across 12 bases. V was clipped by 5 bases and J by 2 bases; unmatched bases: 6. In germline, CDR1 is LNHNV, CDR2 YYDKDF (reference sequence). The CDR3 is made up of 16 amino acids. The CDR3 loop is CATSRRLAGVQETQYF. As DNA, the CDR3 is TGTGCCACCAGCCGACGACTAGCGGGGGTTCAAGAGACCCAGTACTTC.

The chain carries TRBV4-1 and TRBJ1-2; D possibly corresponds to TRBD1 (5 bases). V shed 4 bases and J shed 2 bases, with 14 bases lying between them. Germline CDR1 MGHRA, CDR2 YSYEKL. There are 15 residues in the CDR3. The CDR3 coding sequence is TGCGCCAGCAGCCCCCCAGGGCAGAGGAACTATGGCTACACCTTC. Translating gives CASSPPGQRNYGYTF.

The gene calls are TRBV5-1 and TRBJ1-4, with D perhaps matching TRBD1 (5 bases). CDR3 length equals 17 residues. In germline, CDR1 is SGHRS, CDR2 YFSETQ. The V gene lost 4 bases and the J gene lost 5 bases, with 21 bases spanning the gap. For the CDR3, the DNA is TGCGCCAGCAGCCCCGGGGGAGCCACATTACAAAATGAAAAACTGTTTTTT. The encoded protein is CASSPGGATLQNEKLFF. Using reference TRBV5-1 and TRBJ1-4 for the parts outside the CDR3, the full variable domain is KAGVTQTPRYLIKTRGQQVTLSCSPISGHRSVSWYQQTPGQGLQFLFEYFSETQRNKGNFPGRFSGRQFSNSRSEMNVSTLELGDSALYLCASSPGGATLQNEKLFFGSGTQLSVL.

This clone has only one observation. The chain is built from TRBV5-1 and TRBJ2-3; D gene unclear. V gave up 3 bases and J gave up 6 bases, with 8 bases separating them. The CDR3 runs 12 residues. Germline CDR1 SGHRS, CDR2 YFSETQ. The CDR3 nucleotides are TGCGCCAGCAGCTCAGGAGCGGATACGCAGTATTTT. It codes for CASSSGADTQYF.

J is TRBJ1-6 and V is TRBV28; 7 bases line up with TRBD1. The trim removed 6 bases at V and 6 bases at J, leaving 8 bases unmatched. Germline values: CDR1 MDHEN, CDR2 SYDVKM. There are 15 residues in the CDR3. In nucleotides, the CDR3 is TGTGCCAGCAGGGGGACAGCTAGATCTAATTCACCCCTCCACTTT. Protein product: CASRGTARSNSPLHF.

The chain carries TRBV7-2 and TRBJ1-6; 8 positions match TRBD1. The CDR3 covers 16 residues. The germline CDR1 and CDR2 sequences are SGHTA and FQGNSA. Losses at the gene ends were 6 bases for V and 10 bases for J; bases not matched to a gene: 14. This chain's CDR3 is CASRLTGALIGSPLHF. In nucleotides, the CDR3 is TGTGCCAGCAGGCTGACAGGGGCTCTAATCGGGTCACCCCTCCACTTT.

The J gene is TRBJ1-4, the V gene TRBV21-1; the table assigns TRBD1, which was not confirmed against the DNA. TRBV21-1 is tagged as a pseudogene. The CDR3 totals 10 residues. The CDR3 loop is CASSTPVGSF. The CDR3 DNA follows: TGTGCCAGCAGCACTCCGGTGGGCTCTTTT.

In this sample, this clone turned up once. The V call is TRBV25-1, the J call TRBJ1-2, with a weak D call TRBD1 (5 bases). The V gene's germline CDR1 is MGHDK and CDR2 SYGVNS. Trimming shortened V by 7 bases and J by 3 bases, and 12 bases separated the two germline ends. The CDR3 runs to 13 residues. CDR3 sequence (DNA): TGTGCCAGCACCCCAGGGAACTACTATGGCTACACCTTC. It is translated as CASTPGNYYGYTF.

This clone was recorded once. The chain couples TRBV20-1 to TRBJ1-5; a possible D gene is TRBD1 (5 bases). Germline V gene sequence: CDR1 DFQATT, CDR2 SNEGSKA (reference sequence). The CDR3 runs 17 residues. V was clipped by 3 bases and J by 0 bases, with 18 bases between them. CDR3 nucleotides: TGCAGTGCTAGTAGGTCAGGGAAAGGATATAGCAATCAGCCCCAGCATTTT. It specifies CSASRSGKGYSNQPQHF.

J is TRBJ2-3 and V is TRBV15; tentatively, D is TRBD1 or TRBD2 (5 bases each). This CDR3 is built from 17 residues. V shed 5 bases and J shed 0 bases, with 18 bases lying between them. Germline loops: CDR1 LNHNV, CDR2 YYDKDF (reference sequence). Here the CDR3 reads CATSPQGAGLSTDTQYF. CDR3 coding DNA: TGTGCCACCAGCCCCCAAGGGGCGGGTCTGAGCACAGATACGCAGTATTTT.

The genes are TRBV9 and TRBJ1-4; 8 positions match TRBD1. J was trimmed by 4 bases and V by 3 bases; bases with no gene match: 2. There are 14 residues in the CDR3. CDR1 SGDLS and CDR2 YYNGEE come from the germline V gene. The CDR3 spells CASSEGQDNEKLFF. CDR3 nucleotide sequence: TGTGCCAGCAGCGAGGGACAGGATAATGAAAAACTGTTTTTT.

This clone was observed a single time. The rearrangement links TRBV28 to TRBJ1-6; D not resolved. The germline gives CDR1 MDHEN, CDR2 SYDVKM. The CDR3 is 14 amino acids. Trimming left V 5 bases short and J 4 bases short, with 9 bases between. This CDR3 reads CASSNQRYNSPLHF. The CDR3 bases are TGTGCCAGCAGTAATCAGAGGTATAATTCACCCCTCCACTTT.

The rearrangement joins TRBV18 to TRBJ2-5, with unresolved D. Germline-derived CDR1 and CDR2 are KGHSH and LQKENI. This CDR3 region has 11 residues. V was shortened by 2 bases and J by 6 bases, with 4 bases between the two germline ends. CDR3 loop: CASSPGKTQYF. CDR3 sequence (DNA): TGTGCCAGCTCACCAGGGAAGACCCAGTACTTC. The full variable domain, its missing parts supplied by reference TRBV18 and TRBJ2-5, is NAGVMQNPRHLVRRRGQEARLRCSPMKGHSHVYWYRQLPEEGLKFMVYLQKENIIDESGMPKERFSAEFPKEGPSILRIQQVVRGDSAAYFCASSPGKTQYFGPGTRLLVL.

The V call is TRBV7-8, the J call TRBJ2-5; 7 bases line up with TRBD2. V shed 8 bases, J shed 4 bases, and the junction held 10 bases outside the gene matches. CDR1 is SGHVS, CDR2 FQNEAQ, per germline. CDR3 length: 14 residues. In DNA form, the CDR3 reads TGTGCCAGCGTGTTGGGGGGGACGAGAGAGACCCAGTACTTC. This sequence encodes CASVLGGTRETQYF.

This clone was counted a single time. V is TRBV7-2 and J is TRBJ2-1; 9 nucleotides agree with TRBD2. The CDR3 runs to 18 residues. V was clipped by 0 bases and J by 4 bases; unmatched bases: 10. Germline lookup yields CDR1 SGHTA and CDR2 FQGNSA. The CDR3 protein is CASSLAAVNSGGYNEQFF. The CDR3 DNA follows: TGTGCCAGCAGCTTAGCGGCGGTCAACAGCGGGGGGTACAATGAGCAGTTCTTC.